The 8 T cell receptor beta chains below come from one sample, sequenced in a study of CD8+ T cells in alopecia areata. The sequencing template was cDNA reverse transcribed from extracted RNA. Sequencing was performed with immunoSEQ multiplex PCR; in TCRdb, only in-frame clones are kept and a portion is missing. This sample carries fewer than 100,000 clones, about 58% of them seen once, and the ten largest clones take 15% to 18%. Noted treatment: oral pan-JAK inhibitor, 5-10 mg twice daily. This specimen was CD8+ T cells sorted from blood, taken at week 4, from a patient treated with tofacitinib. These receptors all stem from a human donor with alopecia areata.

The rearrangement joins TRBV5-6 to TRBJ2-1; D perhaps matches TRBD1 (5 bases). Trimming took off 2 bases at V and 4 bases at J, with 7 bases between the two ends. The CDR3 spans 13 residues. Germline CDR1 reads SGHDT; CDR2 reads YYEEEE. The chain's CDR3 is CASSFAGYNEQFF. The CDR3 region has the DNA TGTGCCAGCAGCTTTGCAGGGTACAATGAGCAGTTCTTC.

The chain's CDR3 is CASRSETVWFGYTF. In nucleotides, the CDR3 is TGCGCCAGCAGATCAGAGACCGTGTGGTTTGGCTACACCTTC. The chain combines TRBV5-1 with TRBJ1-2, with D hard to call. V was shortened by 5 bases and J by 7 bases, with 18 bases between the two germline ends. The CDR3 totals 14 residues. CDR1 and CDR2 from the germline V gene are SGHRS and YFSETQ.

CDR3 sequence reads: CASSDPGRDTEAFF. The CDR3 region has the DNA TGTGCCAGCAGTGACCCAGGGAGGGACACTGAAGCTTTCTTT. The chain is built from TRBV2 and TRBJ1-1; TRBD1 might be the D (5 bases). CDR3 length: 14 amino acids. V was pared by 3 bases and J by 3 bases, with 11 bases between. The V gene's germline CDR1 is SNHLY and CDR2 FYNNEI.

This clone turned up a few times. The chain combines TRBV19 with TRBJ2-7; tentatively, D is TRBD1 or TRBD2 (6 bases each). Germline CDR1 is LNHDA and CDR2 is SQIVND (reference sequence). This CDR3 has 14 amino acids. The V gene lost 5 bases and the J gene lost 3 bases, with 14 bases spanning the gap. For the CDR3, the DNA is TGTGCCAGTAGTGACGCCGGGGGCTACTACGAGCAGTACTTC. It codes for CASSDAGGYYEQYF.

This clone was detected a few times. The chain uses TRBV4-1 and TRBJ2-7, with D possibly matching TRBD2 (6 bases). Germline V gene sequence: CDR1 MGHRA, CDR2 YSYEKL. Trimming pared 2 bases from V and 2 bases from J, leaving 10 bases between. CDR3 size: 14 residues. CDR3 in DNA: TGCGCCAGCAGCCAACTCCGGGGGACCTACGAGCAGTACTTC. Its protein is CASSQLRGTYEQYF.

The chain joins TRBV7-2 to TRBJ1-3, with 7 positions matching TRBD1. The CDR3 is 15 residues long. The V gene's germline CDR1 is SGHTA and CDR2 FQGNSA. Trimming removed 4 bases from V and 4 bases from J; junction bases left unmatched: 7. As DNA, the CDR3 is TGTGCCAGCAGCTCGCCGACAGGGAGCGGAAACACCATATATTTT. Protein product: CASSSPTGSGNTIYF. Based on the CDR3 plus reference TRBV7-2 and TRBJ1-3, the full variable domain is GAGVSQSPSNKVTEKGKDVELRCDPISGHTALYWYRQSLGQGLEFLIYFQGNSAPDKSGLPSDRFSAERTGGSVSTLTIQRTQQEDSAVYLCASSSPTGSGNTIYFGEGSWLTVV.

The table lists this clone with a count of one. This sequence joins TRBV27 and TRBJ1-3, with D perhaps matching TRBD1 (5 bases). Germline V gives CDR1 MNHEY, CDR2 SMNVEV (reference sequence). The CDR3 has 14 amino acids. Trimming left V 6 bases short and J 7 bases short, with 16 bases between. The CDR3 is CASRPQGMGNTIYF. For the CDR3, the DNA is TGTGCCAGCAGGCCTCAGGGTATGGGGAACACCATATATTTT.

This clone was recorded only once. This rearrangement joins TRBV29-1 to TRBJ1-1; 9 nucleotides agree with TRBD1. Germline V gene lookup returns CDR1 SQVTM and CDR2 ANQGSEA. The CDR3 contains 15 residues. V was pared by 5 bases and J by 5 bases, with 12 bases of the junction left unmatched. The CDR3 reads CSVFPRDREGTEAFF. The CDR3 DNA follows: TGCAGCGTTTTCCCAAGGGACAGGGAGGGGACTGAAGCTTTCTTT.